This TCR beta chain was sequenced in a study of molecular identifiers for immune sequencing clone quantification. The CDR3 contains 16 residues. V lost 0 bases and J lost 0, with 9 bases in between. The germline gives CDR1 MNHEY, CDR2 SMNVEV (reference sequence). Sorting defined naive CD8 T cells as CD8+CD4-CCR7+CD45RA+. TCRdb re-derived calls from the PCR reads in MiXCR, one entry per CDR3 protein. Of about 630,000 distinct CDR3 sequences listed, 25% were seen once; the top ten hold about 0.84%. The J gene is TRBJ2-1, the V gene TRBV27; no clear D gene. Sequencing was done on a sample of naive CD8+ T cells from blood, with Jurkat cell RNA spiked in. The subset here: FACS-sorted CD8+CD4-CCR7+CD45RA+ naive T cells. The sequence was obtained from a human donor in good health. Some libraries in this study had Jurkat cell RNA spiked in. CDR3 nucleotides: TGTGCCAGCAGTTTATCTTACGGAGTCTCCTACAATGAGCAGTTCTTC. Translating gives CASSLSYGVSYNEQFF.